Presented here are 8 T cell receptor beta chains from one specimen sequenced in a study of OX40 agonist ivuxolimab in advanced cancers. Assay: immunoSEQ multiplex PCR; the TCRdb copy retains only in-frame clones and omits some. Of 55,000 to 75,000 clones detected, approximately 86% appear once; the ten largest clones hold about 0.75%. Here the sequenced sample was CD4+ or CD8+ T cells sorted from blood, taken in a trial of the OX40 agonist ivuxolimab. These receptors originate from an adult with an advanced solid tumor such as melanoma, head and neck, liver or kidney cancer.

CDR3 sequence reads: CSERDGLEAFF. The CDR3 DNA sequence: TGCAGCGAAAGGGACGGCCTTGAGGCTTTCTTT. The genes are TRBV29-1 and TRBJ1-1, with D possibly matching TRBD1 (5 bases). V lost 7 bases and J 11 bases, leaving 17 bases between the germline ends. The CDR3 spans 11 residues. Germline V gives CDR1 SQVTM, CDR2 ANQGSEA.

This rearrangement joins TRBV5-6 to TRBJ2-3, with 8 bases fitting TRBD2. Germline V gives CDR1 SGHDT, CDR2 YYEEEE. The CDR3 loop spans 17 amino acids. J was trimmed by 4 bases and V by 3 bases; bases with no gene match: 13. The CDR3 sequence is CASSWRLASRGSDTQYF. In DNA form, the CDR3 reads TGTGCCAGCAGCTGGAGACTAGCGTCACGAGGGTCAGATACGCAGTATTTT.

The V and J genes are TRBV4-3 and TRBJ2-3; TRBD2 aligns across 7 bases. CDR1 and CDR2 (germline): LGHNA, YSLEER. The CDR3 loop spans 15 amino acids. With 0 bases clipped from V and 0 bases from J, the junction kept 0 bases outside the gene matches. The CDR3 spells CASSQDSGSTDTQYF. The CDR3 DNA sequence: TGCGCCAGCAGCCAAGATAGCGGGAGCACAGATACGCAGTATTTT.

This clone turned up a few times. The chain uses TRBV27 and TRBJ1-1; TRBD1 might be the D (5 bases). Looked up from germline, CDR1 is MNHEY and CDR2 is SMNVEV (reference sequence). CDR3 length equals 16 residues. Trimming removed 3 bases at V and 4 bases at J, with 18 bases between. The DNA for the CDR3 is TGTGCCAGCAGTTTTTCGGAACGAGGGGCGGGCACTGAAGCTTTCTTT. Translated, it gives CASSFSERGAGTEAFF.

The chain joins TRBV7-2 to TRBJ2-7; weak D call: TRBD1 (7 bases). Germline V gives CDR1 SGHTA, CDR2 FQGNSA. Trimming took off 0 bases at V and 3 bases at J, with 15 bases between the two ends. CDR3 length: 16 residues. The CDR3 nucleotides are TGTGCCAGCAGCTTAGCGCCCAGGGGGACTTACTACGAGCAGTACTTC. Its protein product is CASSLAPRGTYYEQYF.

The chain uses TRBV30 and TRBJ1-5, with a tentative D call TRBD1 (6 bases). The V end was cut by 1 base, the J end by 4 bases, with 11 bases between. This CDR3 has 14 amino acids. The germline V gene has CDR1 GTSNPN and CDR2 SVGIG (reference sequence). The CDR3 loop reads CAWSAGQSNQPQHF. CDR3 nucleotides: TGTGCCTGGAGTGCCGGACAGTCGAATCAGCCCCAGCATTTT.

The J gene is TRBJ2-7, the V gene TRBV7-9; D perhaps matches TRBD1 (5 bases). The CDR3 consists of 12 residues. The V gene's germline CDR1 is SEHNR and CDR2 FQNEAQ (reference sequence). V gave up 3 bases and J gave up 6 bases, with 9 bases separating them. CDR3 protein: CASSFRASEQYF. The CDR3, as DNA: TGTGCCAGCAGCTTCAGGGCCTCCGAGCAGTACTTC.

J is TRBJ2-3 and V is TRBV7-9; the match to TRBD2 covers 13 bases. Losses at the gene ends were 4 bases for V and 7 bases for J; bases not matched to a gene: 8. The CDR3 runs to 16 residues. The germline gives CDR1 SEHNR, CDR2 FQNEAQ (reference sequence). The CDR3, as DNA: TGTGCCAGCAGCTCCCGGACTAGCGGGAGTGAGAATACGCAGTATTTT. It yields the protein CASSSRTSGSENTQYF.